These 21 T cell receptor beta chains came from one sample sequenced in a study of blood T cell repertoires in COVID-19. The table came from immunoSEQ multiplex PCR; TCRdb's copy has only in-frame clones and leaves some out. This sample yields more than 140,000 clones, of which approximately 86% are seen a single time; 1.5% belongs to the top ten. The sequenced sample was peripheral blood. The receptors shown here come from a woman aged 55-70 years with acute or convalescent COVID-19.

The chain couples TRBV19 to TRBJ2-2, with 8 bases matching TRBD1. The CDR3 is made up of 16 amino acids. Germline-derived CDR1 and CDR2 are LNHDA and SQIVND (reference sequence). Losses at the gene ends were 5 bases for V and 4 bases for J; bases not matched to a gene: 9. CDR3 DNA sequence: TGTGCCAGTAGTGCCTGGACAGGGAAGGGCACCGGGGAGCTGTTTTTT. Amino acid sequence: CASSAWTGKGTGELFF.

The chain uses TRBV6-4 and TRBJ1-4; the D gene is possibly TRBD1 (5 bases). This CDR3 spans 23 amino acids. Trimming removed 0 bases at V and 3 bases at J, with 32 bases between. From germline, CDR1 is MRHNA and CDR2 SNTAGT. The CDR3 loop reads CASSDSKVFTRHQGAPPNEKLFF. Written as DNA, the CDR3 is TGTGCCAGCAGTGACTCGAAGGTATTCACCAGGCACCAAGGGGCCCCCCCTAATGAAAAACTGTTTTTT.

The rearrangement uses TRBV19 and TRBJ1-2; no definite D call. This CDR3 spans 15 amino acids. Germline V gives CDR1 LNHDA, CDR2 SQIVND (reference sequence). V lost 3 bases, J lost 0 bases, and 11 bases lay in between. The CDR3 DNA reads as TGTGCCAGTAGTATGATGTACACAGCTAACTATGGCTACACCTTC. This codes for CASSMMYTANYGYTF.

This clone was recorded a few times. The chain joins TRBV7-2 to TRBJ2-1; TRBD2 matches at 8 bases. The CDR3 contains 16 residues. Germline CDR1 SGHTA, CDR2 FQGNSA. V was clipped by 1 base and J by 2 bases; unmatched bases: 4. This CDR3 reads CASSLEARGAYNEQFF. CDR3 in DNA: TGTGCCAGCAGCTTAGAGGCGCGGGGGGCCTACAATGAGCAGTTCTTC.

CDR3 in DNA: TGTGCCAGCAGTCTGCTCCAGGGAATTCAGTACTTC. This gives the protein CASSLLQGIQYF. This chain connects TRBV28 to TRBJ2-4; the D gene is possibly TRBD1 (5 bases). This CDR3 region has 12 residues. CDR1 is MDHEN and CDR2 is SYDVKM in the germline V gene. Trimming shortened V by 5 bases and J by 10 bases, and 12 bases separated the two germline ends. Variable domain in full (rest from reference TRBV28 and TRBJ2-4): DVKVTQSSRYLVKRTGEKVFLECVQDMDHENMFWYRQDPGLGLRLIYFSYDVKMKEKGDIPEGYSVSREKKERFSLILESASTNQTSMYLCASSLLQGIQYFGAGTRLSVL.

The chain joins TRBV6-5 to TRBJ2-4, with D unresolved. Deletions cut 6 bases from V and 0 bases from J, with 12 bases between. Germline lookup yields CDR1 MNHEY and CDR2 SVGAGI. There are 15 residues in the CDR3. The CDR3 nucleotides read TGTGCCAGCAGCGCTCTTAGACTAGCCAAAAACATTCAGTACTTC. Amino acids: CASSALRLAKNIQYF.

The chain joins TRBV18 to TRBJ1-2, with 7 bases lining up with TRBD1. J was trimmed by 1 base and V by 4 bases; bases with no gene match: 12. This CDR3 is 17 amino acids long. Germline CDR1 reads KGHSH; CDR2 reads LQKENI. Here the CDR3 DNA reads TGTGCCAGCTCACTGTTCACCGGGACAGAGAGTAACTATGGCTACACCTTC. Encoded protein: CASSLFTGTESNYGYTF.

The J gene is TRBJ2-1, the V gene TRBV7-9; tentatively, D is TRBD1 (5 bases). This CDR3 comprises 13 residues. Trimming shortened V by 1 base and J by 8 bases, and 9 bases separated the two germline ends. The V gene's germline CDR1 is SEHNR and CDR2 FQNEAQ (reference sequence). Here the CDR3 reads CASSLERGDEQFF. CDR3 nucleotides: TGTGCCAGCAGCTTAGAAAGGGGTGATGAGCAGTTCTTC.

As DNA, the CDR3 is TGTGCCTGGAACAATGGCAATCAGCCCCAGCATTTT. Residues: CAWNNGNQPQHF. The chain joins TRBV30 to TRBJ1-5; D call uncertain. Germline CDR1 is GTSNPN and CDR2 is SVGIG (reference sequence). The V gene lost 4 bases and the J gene lost 2 bases, with 6 bases spanning the gap. The CDR3 covers 12 residues.

This chain connects TRBV11-3 to TRBJ2-7; D not certain. The CDR3 has 12 amino acids. V dropped 1 base and J dropped 5 bases, with 6 bases sitting between them. From germline, CDR1 is SGHNT and CDR2 YENEEA. CDR3 loop: CASSLGHDEQYF. Here the CDR3 DNA reads TGTGCCAGCAGCTTAGGGCACGACGAGCAGTACTTC.

This sequence joins TRBV5-1 and TRBJ2-7; D is unresolved. The CDR3 runs 16 residues. Germline V CDR1 and CDR2: SGHRS, YFSETQ. V gave up 0 bases and J gave up 0 bases, with 13 bases separating them. The CDR3 region has the DNA TGCGCCAGCAGCTTGGCGGTACTTTCGAGCTCCTACGAGCAGTACTTC. It specifies CASSLAVLSSSYEQYF.

V and J are TRBV6-6 and TRBJ1-2; D call uncertain. Germline V gene data show CDR1 as MNHNY and CDR2 as SVGAGI (reference sequence). V was cut by 1 base and J by 7 bases, with 13 bases left in between. The CDR3 spans 14 residues. The CDR3 loop reads CASSYWEGGRGYTF. The CDR3 nucleotides are TGTGCCAGCAGTTACTGGGAGGGCGGTCGTGGCTACACCTTC.

This chain uses TRBV19 with TRBJ2-2; maybe TRBD2 (5 bases). Germline-derived CDR1 and CDR2 are LNHDA and SQIVND (reference sequence). The CDR3 consists of 15 residues. Trimming left V 10 bases short and J 3 bases short, with 18 bases between. The CDR3 loop is CATDSGRRYTGELFF. The CDR3 nucleotides read TGTGCCACCGACTCGGGAAGGCGCTACACCGGGGAGCTGTTTTTT.

V is TRBV18 and J is TRBJ2-3; 11 bases line up with TRBD1. CDR3 length: 16 amino acids. Per germline, CDR1 KGHSH and CDR2 LQKENI. Trimming removed 3 bases from V and 3 bases from J; junction bases left unmatched: 5. The chain's CDR3 is CASSPFGQGATDTQYF. CDR3 DNA sequence: TGTGCCAGCTCACCTTTCGGACAGGGGGCGACAGATACGCAGTATTTT.

The CDR3 region has the DNA TGCGCCAGCAGCTTAGGCCCCGAGGGGGTCTCTGAAGCTTTCTTT. Residues: CASSLGPEGVSEAFF. The chain recombines TRBV5-1 with TRBJ1-1, with a tentative D call TRBD1 (6 bases). CDR3 size: 15 residues. V lost 2 bases and J 6 bases, leaving 17 bases between the germline ends. CDR1 SGHRS and CDR2 YFSETQ come from the germline V gene.

This clone was seen only a few times. The V gene is TRBV7-9, the J gene TRBJ2-2; D is undetermined. This CDR3 is 11 amino acids long. Between the trimmed V and J ends, which lost 4 bases and 8 bases, there was a span of 5 bases. The germline V gene encodes CDR1 SEHNR and CDR2 FQNEAQ (reference sequence). CDR3 coding DNA: TGTGCCAGCAGCTCACGGGGGGAGCTGTTTTTT. Protein product: CASSSRGELFF.

This clone was recorded once. This chain connects TRBV4-2 to TRBJ2-7; 7 bases map to TRBD1. Germline lookup yields CDR1 LGHNA and CDR2 YNFKEQ. There are 13 residues in the CDR3. V was clipped by 4 bases and J by 2 bases; unmatched bases: 2. The DNA of the CDR3 is TGTGCCAGCAGCCCGGGACAGACCTACGAGCAGTACTTC. Encoded protein: CASSPGQTYEQYF.

This rearrangement joins TRBV6-5 to TRBJ2-5, with a tentative D call TRBD1 (5 bases). Trimming pared 0 bases from V and 2 bases from J, leaving 10 bases between. CDR1 and CDR2 (germline): MNHEY, SVGAGI. The CDR3 length is 15 residues. CDR3 region: CASSYSGLGQETQYF. DNA for the CDR3: TGTGCCAGCAGTTACTCGGGGCTGGGGCAAGAGACCCAGTACTTC.

The genes are TRBV3-1 (or the pseudogene TRBV3-2) and TRBJ1-6; D gene ambiguous. This CDR3 has 13 residues. The V end lost 0 bases, the J end lost 19 bases, and 16 bases lay between the germline ends. CDR1 LGHDT and CDR2 YNNKEL come from the germline V gene (reference sequence). CDR3 coding DNA: TGTGCCAGCAGCCAAGAGGGCCATCGATCCCCTCACTTT. It codes for CASSQEGHRSPHF.

The gene calls are TRBV5-1 and TRBJ2-5; the D gene is possibly TRBD2 (6 bases). The CDR3 contains 18 residues. V was pared by 2 bases and J by 2 bases, with 22 bases between. Per the germline V gene, CDR1 is SGHRS and CDR2 is YFSETQ. The CDR3 protein is CASSFGGTSDAGQETQYF. The CDR3 coding sequence is TGCGCCAGCAGCTTTGGGGGGACCAGTGATGCGGGGCAAGAGACCCAGTACTTC.

The CDR3 DNA sequence: TGCACCAGCAGCCAAGTTAGTACCCCTTACACCGGGGAGCTGTTTTTT. Translating gives CTSSQVSTPYTGELFF. The gene calls are TRBV1 and TRBJ2-2; TRBD2 reflects the table's D call only, with no check against the DNA. TRBV1 is a listed pseudogene. The CDR3 length is 16 residues.